This T cell receptor (beta chain) is from a study of CD8+ T cells in alopecia areata. A few counts support this clone. The antigen is undetermined. The V end lost 4 bases, the J end lost 4 bases, and 8 bases lay between the germline ends. Germline V CDR1 and CDR2: MNHEY, SMNVEV (reference sequence). CDR3 length equals 13 residues. Treatment described: oral pan-JAK inhibitor, 5-10 mg twice daily. The study team obtained lesional scalp punch biopsies and peripheral blood from alopecia areata patients. Sorted populations comprised CD4+ and CD8+ T cells obtained from PBMCs. Overall study results and limits: Because of a solitary nonresponder, the connection of baseline CD8+ expansion to response stays uncertain. Scalp clonality and expanded CD8+ clones among the top 100 showed significant decreases with tofacitinib.

Sequencing templates came from extracted RNA that was reverse transcribed into cDNA. Clones were sequenced by immunoSEQ multiplex PCR, and TCRdb holds only the in-frame ones, with some missing. This table has around 180,000 clones, about three fifths appearing once. The TCR was taken from a human donor with alopecia areata. The specimen comprised CD4+ T cells sorted from blood, sampled at week 24, from a patient treated with tofacitinib. V and J are TRBV27 and TRBJ1-5, with D possibly TRBD1 on 6 matching bases. The CDR3 region has the DNA TGTGCCAGCAGTTGGCAGGGGAATCAGCCCCAGCATTTT. Its translation: CASSWQGNQPQHF.